This TCR beta chain derives from a study of cytomegalovirus exposure and HLA in healthy donors. Whole-study findings and limits: Sequencing likely caused a cluster of highly shared sequence variants. The study had only CMV serostatus as immune exposure information.

The primer mix had 60 Vbeta and 13 Jbeta primers. Here immunoSEQ multiplex PCR was the method, and the copy in TCRdb shows in-frame clones only, minus some. Among about 200,000 clones listed, about nine tenths were seen once. Remarks on this clone: The antigen remains undetermined.

Germline trimming cut 3 bases from V and 0 bases from J; bases unmatched to any gene: 2. From germline, CDR1 is SGHTS and CDR2 YDEGEE. This CDR3 has 15 residues. The receptor was isolated from a man in his thirties or forties in good health and CMV-seronegative. The gene calls are TRBV5-8 and TRBJ2-5, with 10 bases that match TRBD1. The sample comprised PBMCs. The CDR3 spells CASSSGTGDQETQYF. CDR3 DNA: TGTGCCAGCAGCTCCGGGACAGGGGACCAAGAGACCCAGTACTTC.